Presented here are 5 T cell receptor beta chains from one specimen sequenced in a study of blood T cell repertoires in COVID-19. Data came from immunoSEQ multiplex PCR; TCRdb stores just in-frame clones and leaves some out. The table lists some 180,000 clones, 85% of them singletons. The sequenced material came from peripheral blood. The receptors originated from a woman aged 55-70 years with acute or convalescent COVID-19.

J is TRBJ1-1 and V is TRBV28; possibly TRBD1 for D (5 bases). V gave up 3 bases and J gave up 8 bases, with 25 bases separating them. The CDR3 totals 17 residues. Germline V gives CDR1 MDHEN, CDR2 SYDVKM. CDR3 in amino acids: CASSLAGASGREKEAFF. The CDR3 bases are TGTGCCAGCAGTTTGGCCGGGGCTTCAGGGAGGGAGAAGGAAGCTTTCTTT.

The rearrangement joins TRBV28 to TRBJ1-2, with TRBD1 as a possible D gene (5 bases). V was trimmed by 6 bases and J by 8 bases, leaving 16 bases between them. This CDR3 region has 13 residues. Germline CDR1 and CDR2: MDHEN and SYDVKM. CDR3 amino acids: CASRYDSSRGYTF. CDR3 in DNA: TGTGCCAGCAGATACGACAGTTCACGCGGCTACACCTTC.

The table lists this clone with a few counts. Other DNA sequences within the sample encode an identical CDR3. This chain connects TRBV27 to TRBJ2-5, with 11 bases lining up with TRBD2. The V gene end was trimmed by 5 bases and the J gene end by 5 bases; junction bases not matched to a gene: 10. The V gene's germline CDR1 is MNHEY and CDR2 SMNVEV (reference sequence). The CDR3 sequence is 16 residues long. CDR3 sequence (DNA): TGTGCCAGCAGTCTTAGCGGGAGGGCCAGAGGGGAGACCCAGTACTTC. Its translation: CASSLSGRARGETQYF.

The V gene is TRBV28, the J gene TRBJ2-7, with TRBD2 matching over 8 bases. The junction had 9 bases not matched to a gene; V was cut back by 4 bases and J by 7 bases. The germline CDR1 and CDR2 sequences are MDHEN and SYDVKM. This CDR3 region has 14 residues. CDR3: CASSSSGSPGEQYF. The CDR3 bases are TGTGCCAGCAGTTCAAGCGGGAGCCCTGGAGAGCAGTACTTC.

This clone was detected a few times. The rearrangement links TRBV20-1 to TRBJ1-5, with D unclear. The germline gives CDR1 DFQATT, CDR2 SNEGSKA (reference sequence). The CDR3 is 13 amino acids. The V gene lost 3 bases and the J gene lost 4 bases, with 10 bases spanning the gap. The CDR3: CSASSQINQPQHF. CDR3 bases: TGCAGTGCTAGTTCCCAGATTAATCAGCCCCAGCATTTT.